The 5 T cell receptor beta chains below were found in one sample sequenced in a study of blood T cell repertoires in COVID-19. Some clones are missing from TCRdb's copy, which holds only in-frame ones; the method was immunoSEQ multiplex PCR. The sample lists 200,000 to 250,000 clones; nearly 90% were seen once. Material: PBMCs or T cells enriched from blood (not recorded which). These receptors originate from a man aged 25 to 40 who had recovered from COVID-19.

CDR3 loop: CASSIEGTGGNEAFF. CDR3 nucleotides: TGTGCCAGTAGTATAGAGGGGACAGGGGGGAATGAAGCTTTCTTT. The gene calls are TRBV19 and TRBJ1-1, with 11 bases identical to TRBD1. The CDR3 runs 15 residues. CDR1 LNHDA and CDR2 SQIVND come from the germline V gene (reference sequence). The junction had 4 bases not matched to a gene; V was cut back by 0 bases and J by 7 bases.

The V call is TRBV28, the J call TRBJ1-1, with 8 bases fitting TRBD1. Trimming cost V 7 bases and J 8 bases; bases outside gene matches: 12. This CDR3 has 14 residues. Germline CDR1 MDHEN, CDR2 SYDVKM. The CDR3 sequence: CASNRVNRGAEAFF. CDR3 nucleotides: TGTGCCAGCAATCGAGTAAACAGGGGGGCCGAAGCTTTCTTT.

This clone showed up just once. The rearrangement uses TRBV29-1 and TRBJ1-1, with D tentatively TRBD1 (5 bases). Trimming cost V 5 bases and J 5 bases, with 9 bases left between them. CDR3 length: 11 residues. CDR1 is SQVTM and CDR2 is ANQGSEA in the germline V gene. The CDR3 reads CSVSWTTEAFF. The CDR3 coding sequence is TGCAGCGTTAGTTGGACAACTGAAGCTTTCTTT.

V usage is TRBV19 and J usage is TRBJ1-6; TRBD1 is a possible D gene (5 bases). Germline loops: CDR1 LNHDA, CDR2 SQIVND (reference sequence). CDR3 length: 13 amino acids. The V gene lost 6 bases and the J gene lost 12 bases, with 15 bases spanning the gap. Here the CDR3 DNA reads TGTGCCAGTAGGGTGCCTGGAGGGGAACCCCTCCACTTT. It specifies CASRVPGGEPLHF.

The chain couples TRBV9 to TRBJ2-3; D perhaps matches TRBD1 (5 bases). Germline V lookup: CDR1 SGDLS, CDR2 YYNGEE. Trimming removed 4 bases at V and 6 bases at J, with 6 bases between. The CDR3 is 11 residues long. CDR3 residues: CASSPGDTQYF. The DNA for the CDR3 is TGTGCCAGCAGCCCAGGGGATACGCAGTATTTT.